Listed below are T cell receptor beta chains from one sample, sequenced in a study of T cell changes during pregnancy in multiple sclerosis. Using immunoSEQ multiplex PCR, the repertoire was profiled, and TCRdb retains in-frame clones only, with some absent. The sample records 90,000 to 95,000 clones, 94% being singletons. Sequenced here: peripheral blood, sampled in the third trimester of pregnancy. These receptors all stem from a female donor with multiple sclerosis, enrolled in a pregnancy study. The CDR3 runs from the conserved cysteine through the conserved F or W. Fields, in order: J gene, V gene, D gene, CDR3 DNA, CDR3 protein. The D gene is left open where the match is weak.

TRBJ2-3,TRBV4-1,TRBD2,TGCGCCAGCAGCCAAGAACTAGCGGGAGGCTCAGATACGCAGTATTTT,CASSQELAGGSDTQYF
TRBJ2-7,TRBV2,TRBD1,TGTGCCAGCATTCCGGACAGGGCTACCTACGAGCAGTACTTC,CASIPDRATYEQYF
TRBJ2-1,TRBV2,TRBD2,TGTGCCAGCATGGGCGGACTAGCTTTCGATGAGCAGTTCTTC,CASMGGLAFDEQFF
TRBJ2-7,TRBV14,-,TGTGCCAGCAGCCTTCACTCCTACGAGCAGTACTTC,CASSLHSYEQYF
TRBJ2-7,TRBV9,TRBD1,TGTGCCAGCAGCGTAGGAATTTCGGGACAGGGGGCCGACGAGCAGTACTTC,CASSVGISGQGADEQYF
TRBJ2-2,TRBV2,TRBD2,TGTGCCAGCACACCGGGACTAGCGGGAGGGCTAAGTATTGGGGAGCTGTTTTTT,CASTPGLAGGLSIGELFF
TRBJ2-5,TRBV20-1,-,TGCAGTGCTCCAGTTTTAAAGACCCAGTACTTC,CSAPVLKTQYF
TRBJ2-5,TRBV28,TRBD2,TGTGCCAGCAGTTTTAAGCGGGAGGTCCAAGAGACCCAGTACTTC,CASSFKREVQETQYF
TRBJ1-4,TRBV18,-,TGTGCCAGCTCACCTGGGAGTTTAAATGAAAAACTGTTTTTT,CASSPGSLNEKLFF
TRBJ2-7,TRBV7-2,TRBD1,TGTGCCAGCAGCTTGTTTGGACAGGGGGCCTCCTACGAGCAGTACTTC,CASSLFGQGASYEQYF
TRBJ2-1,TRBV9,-,TGTGCCAGCAGCGTAGTCTCCCCTAGGGGTCCAGGTGAGCAGTTCTTC,CASSVVSPRGPGEQFF